This passage covers 21 T cell receptor beta chains from one sample sequenced in a study of T cell responses to AZD1222 COVID-19 vaccine. Some clones are missing from TCRdb's copy, which holds only in-frame ones; the method was immunoSEQ multiplex PCR. The sample lists 110,000 or so clones; just over 85% were seen once. The specimen comprised peripheral blood, sampled 28 days after the second AZD1222 dose. Source of these receptors: an adult who received the AZD1222 COVID-19 vaccine.

The chain has TRBV9 and TRBJ2-1; D is unclear. V lost 7 bases and J lost 4, with 12 bases in between. This CDR3 is built from 13 residues. Germline CDR1 SGDLS, CDR2 YYNGEE. The CDR3 coding sequence is TGTGCCAGCCTTCGGTGGTCTTACAATGAGCAGTTCTTC. Its protein product is CASLRWSYNEQFF.

The gene calls are TRBV2 and TRBJ2-3; perhaps D is TRBD1 or TRBD2 (5 bases each). Trimming left V 6 bases short and J 2 bases short, with 9 bases between. The CDR3 sequence is 13 residues long. Germline-derived CDR1 and CDR2 are SNHLY and FYNNEI. The CDR3 DNA reads as TGTGCCAGCAGGGGGACCCTCACAGATACGCAGTATTTT. It yields the protein CASRGTLTDTQYF.

V and J are TRBV6-5 and TRBJ2-7, with D unclear. Trimming shortened V by 0 bases and J by 1 base, and 10 bases separated the two germline ends. The CDR3 covers 15 residues. Germline V gives CDR1 MNHEY, CDR2 SVGAGI. CDR3 sequence (DNA): TGTGCCAGCAGTTACTCCGGCACAATTTCCTACGAGCAGTACTTC. This gives the protein CASSYSGTISYEQYF.

The V and J genes are TRBV5-1 and TRBJ2-5; D gene unclear. Per germline, CDR1 SGHRS and CDR2 YFSETQ. The CDR3 sequence is 14 residues long. V was trimmed by 4 bases and J by 0 bases, leaving 10 bases between them. CDR3 sequence: CASSQTTYQETQYF. DNA of the CDR3: TGCGCCAGCAGCCAGACAACGTACCAAGAGACCCAGTACTTC.

The chain carries TRBV13 and TRBJ1-4; D is unresolved. The CDR3 covers 17 residues. Germline V gives CDR1 PRHDT, CDR2 FYEKMQ (reference sequence). The V end was cut by 5 bases, the J end by 0 bases, with 16 bases between. The CDR3 DNA reads TGTGCCAGCAGCCCCCCGGGAGGGCATGCAACTAATGAAAAACTGTTTTTT. This translates into CASSPPGGHATNEKLFF.

The chain recombines TRBV18 with TRBJ1-3; unclear D gene. Germline V gene lookup returns CDR1 KGHSH and CDR2 LQKENI. The V end was cut by 3 bases, the J end by 3 bases, with 18 bases between. There are 17 residues in the CDR3. CDR3 bases: TGTGCCAGCTCACCCCCAACCGGATCCGGAGGTGGAAACACCATATATTTT. Residues: CASSPPTGSGGGNTIYF.

This rearrangement joins TRBV7-2 to TRBJ2-1; 12 bases align to TRBD2. Per germline, CDR1 SGHTA and CDR2 FQGNSA. With V trimmed by 5 bases and J by 8 bases, 7 bases remained unmatched. This CDR3 has 15 residues. CDR3 amino acids: CASSPRTSGIHEQFF. The CDR3 nucleotides are TGTGCCAGCAGCCCGCGGACTAGCGGGATCCATGAGCAGTTCTTC.

This clone has just a few counts. The rearrangement uses TRBV30 and TRBJ2-2, with D possibly matching TRBD1 (5 bases). Trimming removed 3 bases from V and 5 bases from J, with 7 bases in between. The CDR3 consists of 12 residues. Germline V gives CDR1 GTSNPN, CDR2 SVGIG (reference sequence). The CDR3 is CAWSRETGELFF. In nucleotides, the CDR3 is TGTGCCTGGAGCAGGGAAACCGGGGAGCTGTTTTTT.

Here the CDR3 DNA reads TGTGCCAGCAGTTACTCTATCCAGGGACTAGCGGGGGCGTTGGGCTACAATGAGCAGTTCTTC. This gives the protein CASSYSIQGLAGALGYNEQFF. The chain uses TRBV6-2 or TRBV6-3 and TRBJ2-1; TRBD2 agrees at 14 bases. CDR1 is MNHEY and CDR2 is SVGEGT in the germline V gene. The CDR3 runs 21 residues. V was clipped by 0 bases and J by 3 bases; unmatched bases: 13.

The chain has TRBV30 and TRBJ1-1; D might be TRBD1 (5 bases). V dropped 1 base and J dropped 6 bases, with 21 bases sitting between them. Per germline, CDR1 GTSNPN and CDR2 SVGIG (reference sequence). The CDR3 runs 16 residues. The CDR3 nucleotides read TGTGCCTGGAGTGACCTGCCCGGGACGAATCGAGCTGAAGCTTTCTTT. Translated: CAWSDLPGTNRAEAFF.

The CDR3, as DNA: TGTGCCAGCAGCGGCGCCTTAAACACTGAAGCTTTCTTT. Residues: CASSGALNTEAFF. The chain recombines TRBV9 with TRBJ1-1; D remains ambiguous. Trimming stripped 3 bases from V and 2 bases from J, with 8 bases between. In germline, CDR1 is SGDLS, CDR2 YYNGEE. This CDR3 comprises 13 residues.

The chain recombines TRBV9 with TRBJ1-2; maybe TRBD1 (5 bases). Per germline, CDR1 SGDLS and CDR2 YYNGEE. CDR3 length: 13 residues. Trimming took off 3 bases at V and 2 bases at J, with 8 bases between the two ends. CDR3 bases: TGTGCCAGCAGCGCGGGACGGAACTATGGCTACACCTTC. Its translation is CASSAGRNYGYTF.

The chain links TRBV6-1 to TRBJ1-6; D call uncertain. Trimming removed 2 bases from V and 4 bases from J, with 9 bases in between. The CDR3 has 15 residues. Germline V gene sequence: CDR1 MNHNS, CDR2 SASEGT. CDR3 bases: TGTGCCAGCAGTGAATTTCTGATTTATAATTCACCCCTCCACTTT. Its translation is CASSEFLIYNSPLHF.

CDR3 in DNA: TGTGCCAGCAGCTCTGCCGACGAGCAGTACTTC. Translating it yields CASSSADEQYF. The chain links TRBV5-6 to TRBJ2-7; D is unclear. Germline CDR1 is SGHDT and CDR2 is YYEEEE. V was clipped by 3 bases and J by 5 bases, with 6 bases between them. The CDR3 is 11 amino acids.

This sequence joins TRBV7-9 and TRBJ1-6, with TRBD1 as a possible D gene (6 bases). The V gene lost 4 bases and the J gene lost 9 bases, with 13 bases spanning the gap. The CDR3 runs to 14 residues. Per germline, CDR1 SEHNR and CDR2 FQNEAQ (reference sequence). The CDR3 DNA reads as TGTGCCAGCAGCTACACAGGGAGTAGTTCACCCCTCCACTTT. This sequence encodes CASSYTGSSSPLHF.

This chain connects TRBV28 to TRBJ1-5; no reliable D call. Germline assignment: CDR1 MDHEN and CDR2 SYDVKM. This CDR3 spans 15 amino acids. V lost 2 bases, J lost 0 bases, and 8 bases lay in between. The CDR3 spells CASSLASNSNQPQHF. In nucleotides, the CDR3 is TGTGCCAGCAGTTTAGCCAGCAATAGCAATCAGCCCCAGCATTTT.

V is TRBV27 and J is TRBJ1-2; D not resolved. Germline CDR1 is MNHEY and CDR2 is SMNVEV (reference sequence). The CDR3 loop spans 13 amino acids. V dropped 3 bases and J dropped 6 bases, with 11 bases sitting between them. The CDR3 DNA is TGTGCCAGCAGTTTCGGTGGCCTAAATGGCTACACCTTC. Protein: CASSFGGLNGYTF.

This chain connects TRBV4-1 to TRBJ2-1; 7 bases match TRBD2. CDR1 and CDR2 from the germline V gene are MGHRA and YSYEKL. The CDR3 loop spans 17 amino acids. V gave up 0 bases and J gave up 0 bases; unmatched junction bases: 5. In nucleotides, the CDR3 is TGCGCCAGCAGCCAAGATCCGCGGGGGAGCTCCTACAATGAGCAGTTCTTC. Translating gives CASSQDPRGSSYNEQFF.

CDR3: CATSDRRVAGELFF. The CDR3 DNA reads TGTGCCACCAGTGATCGCAGGGTTGCCGGGGAGCTGTTTTTT. This chain joins TRBV24-1 and TRBJ2-2; D is possibly TRBD1 (5 bases). The CDR3 contains 14 residues. V was trimmed by 3 bases and J by 6 bases, leaving 10 bases between them. Germline CDR1 reads KGHDR; CDR2 reads SFDVKD.

This clone has a single count. The chain joins TRBV2 to TRBJ1-5, with 9 bases lining up with TRBD1. J lost 2 bases, V lost 4 bases, and 0 bases had no gene match. Per germline, CDR1 SNHLY and CDR2 FYNNEI. This CDR3 region has 14 residues. The CDR3 reads CASSGTGGNQPQHF. The DNA for the CDR3 is TGTGCCAGCAGTGGGACAGGGGGCAATCAGCCCCAGCATTTT. Drawing the rest from reference TRBV2 and TRBJ1-5, the complete variable domain is EPEVTQTPSHQVTQMGQEVILRCVPISNHLYFYWYRQILGQKVEFLVSFYNNEISEKSEIFDDQFSVERPDGSNFTLKIRSTKLEDSAMYFCASSGTGGNQPQHFGDGTRLSIL.

V and J are TRBV6-5 and TRBJ1-2; D is possibly TRBD1 (5 bases). Trimming stripped 2 bases from V and 8 bases from J, with 9 bases between. The germline V gene encodes CDR1 MNHEY and CDR2 SVGAGI. The CDR3 runs to 12 residues. CDR3: CASSYVGDGYTF. The CDR3 DNA reads TGTGCCAGCAGTTACGTTGGGGACGGCTACACCTTC.